The 3 T cell receptor beta chains below come from one sample, sequenced in a study of cytomegalovirus exposure and HLA in healthy donors. The primer mix had 60 Vbeta and 13 Jbeta primers. Generated by immunoSEQ multiplex PCR, the TCRdb table keeps only in-frame clones and is missing some. Of about 140,000 clones listed, over 65% are singletons. The specimen sequenced was PBMCs. The receptors here all came from a woman younger than 45 in good health and CMV-seronegative.

In its sample, this clone was seen a few times. V and J are TRBV2 and TRBJ2-2, with 8 bases matching TRBD1. Germline trimming cut 8 bases from V and 4 bases from J; bases unmatched to any gene: 3. There are 13 residues in the CDR3. The germline CDR1 and CDR2 sequences are SNHLY and FYNNEI. The chain's CDR3 is CASGGQGTGELFF. Written as DNA, the CDR3 is TGTGCCAGCGGAGGACAGGGCACCGGGGAGCTGTTTTTT.

This clone was seen only a few times. The rearrangement links TRBV7-2 to TRBJ2-6, with 7 nucleotides matching TRBD2. Per the germline V gene, CDR1 is SGHTA and CDR2 is FQGNSA. The trim removed 0 bases at V and 4 bases at J, leaving 3 bases unmatched. This CDR3 is 16 amino acids long. This chain's CDR3 is CASSLAGGTGANVLTF. Here the CDR3 DNA reads TGTGCCAGCAGCTTAGCGGGGGGGACCGGGGCCAACGTCCTGACTTTC.

The gene calls are TRBV9 and TRBJ2-2, with 10 bases lining up with TRBD2. The trim removed 3 bases at V and 4 bases at J, leaving 0 bases unmatched. Germline V gene data show CDR1 as SGDLS and CDR2 as YYNGEE. The CDR3 has 14 amino acids. The CDR3 DNA sequence: TGTGCCAGCAGCGAGCGGGGGGGCACCGGGGAGCTGTTTTTT. Translation: CASSERGGTGELFF.